This paragraph reports one T cell receptor beta chain. Its antigen is currently not known. Base quality data are lacking; no much larger clone is found one base away. The source of the sample is a study of cytomegalovirus exposure and HLA in healthy donors (TCRdb year 2017). About the investigation overall: An earlier analysis of some 620 of the donors reported 276 Gb of sequence data and approximately 120 million unique TCR beta sequences obtained from approximately 180 million T cells. An early release covering roughly 640 HLA-typed donors comprised about 320 gigabases of sequencing data and about 90 million unique TCR sequences. The genetic ancestry cluster associated with self-reported Caucasian donors included 81% of the roughly 400 genotyped donors. The study was designed to test whether signatures of past pathogen exposure could be identified by cataloging public T cell receptors. The T cell repertoires of several hundred subjects were profiled by immunosequencing and related to cytomegalovirus serostatus. Along with the approximately 700-subject first cohort, a separate validation cohort of over a hundred different subjects was used. To predict cytomegalovirus infection status, the study combined high-throughput TCR immunosequencing, statistical association of individual TCRs with disease status, and machine learning. A later analysis re-examined previously published TCR beta repertoires from hundreds of donors and added high-resolution HLA genotyping to investigate patterns of TCR occurrence. In the later analysis, no new phenotypic data were used to find candidate immune exposures; instead, reliance was placed on TCR beta sequences and their occurrence across donors. An earlier analysis of a few hundred of the donors applied high-throughput TCR beta sequencing to assess whether each TCR beta V gene segment acted as functional or pseudogenic. Alongside the repertoire data, information on donor age, sex, ethnicity and CMV serostatus was compiled. Genome-wide SNP genotypes for about 60% of the roughly 670 donors were used in a later genetic analysis, which treated that subset as a discovery cohort. Every repertoire in the discovery cohort had been generated on one and the same sequencing platform. HLA typing covered class I and class II loci at four-digit resolution. The number of typed donors differed by locus: about 620-640 for A, B, C, DRB1 and DQB1; about 520 for DQA1; 606 for DPA1; and around 470 for DPB1. Because of strong linkage in the cohort, roughly five DR-DQ haplotypes were treated as single units for association and clustering. Among some 400 genotyped donors of the cohort, an average of around 240,000 unique TCR beta nucleotide sequences were sequenced per donor, roughly 20% of them non-productive. What the authors observed across the whole study: A cluster of highly shared sequence variants was judged likely to be a technical artifact of the sequencing pipeline. A further reported finding was that TCR beta sequences accurately predicted the HLA-A and HLA-B alleles for most subjects in the first cohort. The study listed 150 to 200 TCR beta chains as associated with cytomegalovirus. In a later analysis, HLA-associated TCR beta chains were found to be more clonally expanded and to have lower generation probabilities than equally common non-associated chains. Linkage disequilibrium might explain the correlated functional status among segregating V segments, but an unknown experimental factor could not be excluded. The authors suggested that the approach could potentially be extended to other disease states and immunological phenotypes. According to a later analysis, parvovirus B19, influenza, CMV and Epstein-Barr virus appeared linked to several top co-occurrence clusters. Strong co-occurrence of HLA alleles, especially DR and DQ, made assigning TCR associations to individual alleles difficult. According to a later genetic analysis, donors in an Asian-associated ancestry cluster had fewer N-insertions in productive TCRs than the roughly 700-donor mean. At a false discovery rate of 0.05, a later analysis linked about 17,000 TCR beta sequences to specific HLA alleles. Because counts were too low, seventeen rarely observed V segments, including chromosome 9 orphons, were left out of the earlier analysis of about 500 of the donors. A few of the identified cytomegalovirus-associated TCR beta chains were confirmed in vitro to be specific for cytomegalovirus antigens. Because the 87-base-pair reads could not distinguish some IMGT-functional V segments, including TRBV6-2 and TRBV6-3, those segments were excluded. Most TCR sequences were seen in very few donors, while some public TCRs were found in many individuals. The presence/absence analyses assumed that sequencing depth was roughly uniform across donors, and that assumption may not be true. The only immune exposure information available for the cohort was CMV serostatus. In a later analysis, most CMV-associated TCR beta chains were found to appear HLA-restricted, with HLA associations seemingly driven largely by CMV exposure. In a later analysis, TCR association rates were found to vary across HLA loci, with the most associated TCRs seen for DRB1 alleles and the fewest for HLA-C alleles. Cytomegalovirus status was reported to be diagnosed by the classifier with high specificity and sensitivity in both the original and validation cohorts. HLA typing was unavailable for some donors at each locus, so association tests used only the typed subset. An association between a missense DCLRE1C variant and V-gene and J-gene trimming of TCR beta chains was found in a later genetic analysis and replicated in an independent cohort. In this cohort, only TCR beta chains were sequenced, and detectable features were limited by the absence of alpha or paired-chain data. In an earlier analysis of fewer than 700 of the donors, most TCR beta V segments appeared in productive rearrangements about 87% or about 30% of the time, broadly matching IMGT annotations.

The cohort was made up of roughly 670 healthy bone marrow donors. Cohort members were all nominally healthy when sampled, although unrecorded immune exposures were likely present. The donor tested CMV seropositive and was one of the 289 seropositive cohort members. Each donor provided a peripheral blood sample, and peripheral blood mononuclear cells were used for TCR beta sequencing. The Qiagen DNeasy Blood Extraction Kit was used to extract genomic DNA from the blood cell samples. Library preparation employed the immunoSEQ multiplex PCR assay. For the multiplex PCR, a mixture combining 60 forward primers for TCR Vbeta segments and 13 reverse primers for TCR Jbeta segments was used. A multiplex PCR assay on genomic DNA amplified the CDR3 region of rearranged TCR beta genes. On the Illumina HiSeq System, the amplified TCR beta libraries were sequenced as 87-base-pair reads. The study's processing was this. Across the 666 repertoires, a later analysis counted 60 million to 90 million unique TCR beta chains, around 11 million of which were shared by at least two donors. To remove PCR and sequencing errors, raw reads were error-corrected and collapsed into unique sequences using a nearest-neighbor algorithm that merged closely related sequences. Alignment of CDR3 sequences to IMGT reference sequences was used to assign V, D and J gene segments. For a sequence to be retained, a match of at least six nucleotides to both a V gene segment and a J gene segment was required. A rearrangement was called productive if the CDR3 had no stop codons and remained in frame with V and J, and every other rearrangement was called non-productive. Following IMGT convention, CDR3 was defined as the stretch from the second conserved V-encoded cysteine to the conserved J-encoded phenylalanine. The earlier analysis of about 570 of the donors excluded any sequence lacking an unambiguous match to a single V gene segment. An earlier analysis of 587 of the donors called V segments functional above 56.7% productive rearrangements and segregating when the between-donor standard deviation exceeded 5%. To diagnose cytomegalovirus status from the catalog of TCR beta chain sequences, a statistical classification framework was built. V and J gene assignment, in a later analysis, came from comparing TCR nucleotide sequences with IMGT/GENE-DB human TR gene sequences. A later analysis assigned CDR3 sequences and most-parsimonious VDJ recombination scenarios with the TCRdist pipeline. In a later analysis, every TCR beta chain was defined by the combination of its CDR3 amino acid sequence and its V-gene family, and reads without a unique V-gene family were dropped. A later analysis removed 500 to 650 highly shared, low-generation-probability nucleotide sequences to deal with suspected cross-contamination and a sequencing artifact. A later analysis calculated a clonal expansion index for each public chain from normalized within-repertoire ranks of inferred template counts. In a later analysis, generation probabilities were computed using a VDJ recombination model fitted to out-of-frame rearrangements, and the results were checked against IGoR. Hypergeometric tests were used in a later analysis to score TCR-TCR, TCR-HLA and TCR-CMV co-occurrence, with a repertoire-size bias correction applied to the TCR pairs. To estimate false discovery rates, a later analysis permuted the HLA or CMV assignments 20 times. A later analysis grouped co-occurring TCRs with DBSCAN, adding TCRdist sequence similarity when clustering within HLA-allele-positive subsets. Co-occurrence clustering excluded repertoires with fewer than 30,000 or more than 120,000 public chains, plus five with anomalous nucleotide sharing. Drawn from immuneACCESS, this table holds only the in-frame rearrangements with V and J called that TCRdb kept. Clones are partly lost; checked studies trace under half to an unresolved V gene and leave the rest unexplained. V, J and clone size are taken as reported in that table, and D and trimming were inferred from the DNA itself. Recorded for this sample are some 170,000 clones; roughly 79% of them occurred a single time. The top ten constitute roughly 5.8% of the sample.

Trimming takes 6 bases from V and 3 bases from J, and the germline ends sit 9 bases apart. CDR1 SNHLY and CDR2 FYNNEI were looked up in the germline V gene. The CDR3 measures 13 amino acids from cysteine to phenylalanine. Only the CDR3 portion is preserved as DNA: 39 bases, with reading frame beginning at the first base. This sequence originates from a man aged 35 to 55 in good health and CMV-seropositive. The source material was PBMCs. Here the chain combines TRBV2 and TRBJ2-1; 6 matching bases give a weak D call of TRBD2. At the DNA level, the sequence is TGTGCCAGCAGGGATAGCGGCTACAATGAGCAGTTCTTC. This codes for CASRDSGYNEQFF.